The 20 T cell receptor beta chains presented below share a single source sample, sequenced in a study of neurological immune-mediated disorders. TCRdb reanalysed the 5' RACE reads using MiXCR and keeps one entry per CDR3 protein. The repertoire holds roughly 56,000 distinct CDR3 sequences, about an eighth seen once, with 1.5% to 2% in the top ten. The material sequenced was PBMCs. The receptors stem from a man aged 55-75 years in good health.

The chain employs TRBV19 and TRBJ1-1, with 8 bases fitting TRBD1. The CDR3 runs to 14 residues. V lost 3 bases and J lost 1; bases outside the gene matches: 1. The germline gives CDR1 LNHDA, CDR2 SQIVND (reference sequence). CDR3 residues: CASSITGGNTEAFF. In DNA form, the CDR3 reads TGTGCCAGTAGTATCACAGGGGGGAACACTGAAGCTTTCTTT.

The V and J genes are TRBV3-1 and TRBJ2-7; D gene ambiguous. CDR1 is LGHDT, CDR2 YNNKEL, per germline (reference sequence). The CDR3 totals 16 residues. Trimming took off 1 base at V and 0 bases at J, with 13 bases between the two ends. CDR3 loop: CASSQVVTASSYEQYF. CDR3 DNA: TGTGCCAGCAGCCAAGTGGTCACTGCCAGCTCCTACGAGCAGTACTTC.

This clonotype was found many times. The chain is built from TRBV27 and TRBJ2-1; perhaps TRBD2 as D (6 bases). Looked up from germline, CDR1 is MNHEY and CDR2 is SMNVEV (reference sequence). V lost 6 bases, J lost 0 bases, and 9 bases lay in between. The CDR3 contains 14 residues. The CDR3: CASRGTGSYNEQFF. In nucleotides, the CDR3 is TGTGCCAGCAGGGGGACTGGCTCCTACAATGAGCAGTTCTTC.

This chain joins TRBV18 and TRBJ2-1; either TRBD1 or TRBD2 may supply D (5 bases each). CDR1 is KGHSH and CDR2 is LQKENI in the germline V gene. V lost 3 bases and J 7 bases, leaving 13 bases between the germline ends. This CDR3 is 14 amino acids long. The CDR3 region has the DNA TGTGCCAGCTCACCGGGGGTCGTGCAGAATGAGCAGTTCTTC. Its protein is CASSPGVVQNEQFF.

The sample holds many counts of this clonotype. The rearrangement joins TRBV20-1 to TRBJ1-4, with D possibly matching TRBD1 (5 bases). Germline V gene lookup returns CDR1 DFQATT and CDR2 SNEGSKA (reference sequence). The V and J ends lost 8 bases and 8 bases respectively, with 12 bases between them. The CDR3 is made up of 11 amino acids. The CDR3 spells CSIDSGEKLFF. In DNA form, the CDR3 reads TGCAGTATAGACAGTGGCGAAAAACTGTTTTTT.

The chain uses TRBV5-1 and TRBJ1-1; D gene ambiguous. Trimming shortened V by 6 bases and J by 0 bases, and 24 bases separated the two germline ends. The CDR3 consists of 18 residues. CDR1 SGHRS and CDR2 YFSETQ come from the germline V gene. DNA of the CDR3: TGCGCCAGCACCCATGGGAGCACGGGCGTGAGATTGAACACTGAAGCTTTCTTT. Its translation: CASTHGSTGVRLNTEAFF. Combining the CDR3 with reference TRBV5-1 and TRBJ1-1 gives the whole variable domain KAGVTQTPRYLIKTRGQQVTLSCSPISGHRSVSWYQQTPGQGLQFLFEYFSETQRNKGNFPGRFSGRQFSNSRSEMNVSTLELGDSALYLCASTHGSTGVRLNTEAFFGQGTRLTVV.

This clonotype is termed medium-sized. This chain links TRBV7-2 with TRBJ2-1; D remains unclear. V lost 3 bases and J lost 4, with 1 base in between. CDR3 size: 11 residues. The germline gives CDR1 SGHTA, CDR2 FQGNSA. CDR3 loop: CASSFYNEQFF. CDR3 in DNA: TGTGCCAGCAGCTTTTACAATGAGCAGTTCTTC. Supplemented by reference TRBV7-2 and TRBJ2-1, the full variable domain reads GAGVSQSPSNKVTEKGKDVELRCDPISGHTALYWYRQSLGQGLEFLIYFQGNSAPDKSGLPSDRFSAERTGGSVSTLTIQRTQQEDSAVYLCASSFYNEQFFGPGTRLTVL.

This clonotype was picked up many times. The rearrangement links TRBV28 to TRBJ1-4; tentative D call: TRBD1 (6 bases). Germline loops: CDR1 MDHEN, CDR2 SYDVKM. V was pared by 6 bases and J by 7 bases, with 15 bases between. The CDR3 loop spans 14 amino acids. CDR3 sequence: CASRTRGGGEKLFF. CDR3 nucleotides: TGTGCCAGCAGGACCAGGGGAGGGGGTGAAAAACTGTTTTTT.

This clonotype was recorded many times. The chain carries TRBV7-2 and TRBJ2-7, with 10 bases that match TRBD1. This CDR3 is built from 15 residues. The trim removed 5 bases at V and 2 bases at J, leaving 6 bases unmatched. Germline V gene sequence: CDR1 SGHTA, CDR2 FQGNSA. CDR3 in DNA: TGTGCCAGCAGCGGAGGGACAGGGGTTCCCTACGAGCAGTACTTC. Its protein is CASSGGTGVPYEQYF.

This clonotype was recorded at least ten times. The chain is built from TRBV12-3 or TRBV12-4 and TRBJ2-2, with D uncertain. With 8 bases removed from V and 2 bases from J, the gap between germline ends came to 6 bases. CDR3 size: 12 residues. The CDR3 nucleotides read TGTGCCAGCCTCGGCAACACCGGGGAGCTGTTTTTT. Protein product: CASLGNTGELFF.

Points on this clonotype: Just one base apart from a much larger clone, this may be a read error. The rearrangement uses TRBV7-9 and TRBJ2-3, with D maybe TRBD2 (5 bases). CDR1 SEHNR and CDR2 FQNEAQ come from the germline V gene (reference sequence). The CDR3 has 14 amino acids. CDR3: CAISLDSTGDTQYF. CDR3 DNA: TGTGCCATCAGCTTAGATAGTACGGGGGATACGCAGTATTTT.

Remarks on this clonotype: The junction departs from germline at one end; a sequencing error may be responsible. The chain carries TRBV7-9 and TRBJ1-6; 8 bases are shared with TRBD1. Germline assignment: CDR1 SEHNR and CDR2 FQNEAQ (reference sequence). This CDR3 has 15 residues. In nucleotides, the CDR3 is TGTGCCGGCAGCTTGGGGACAGGCCTTCGATCACCCCTCCACTTT. Translating gives CAGSLGTGLRSPLHF.

This clonotype was observed at least ten times. J is TRBJ2-3 and V is TRBV5-1, with D maybe TRBD2 (5 bases). There are 17 residues in the CDR3. Germline CDR1 reads SGHRS; CDR2 reads YFSETQ. Trimming took 0 bases from V and 1 from J, leaving 15 bases between them. CDR3 protein: CASSLEPTGSGTDTQYF. CDR3 DNA sequence: TGCGCCAGCAGCTTGGAACCTACTGGGAGTGGCACAGATACGCAGTATTTT.

Many counts were recorded for this clonotype. The chain employs TRBV6-2 or TRBV6-3 and TRBJ2-3, with TRBD2 matching 7 bases. After removal of 2 bases from V and 2 bases from J, the junction contained 10 bases not matched to a gene. Germline loops: CDR1 MNHEY, CDR2 SVGEGT. The CDR3 consists of 17 residues. The CDR3 is CASSYLRGLSSTDTQYF. CDR3 in DNA: TGTGCCAGCAGTTACCTTAGGGGACTAAGCTCCACAGATACGCAGTATTTT.

This clonotype showed up many times. This chain connects TRBV5-1 to TRBJ1-4; no firm D call. V was clipped by 0 bases and J by 5 bases, with 2 bases between them. Germline V gene data show CDR1 as SGHRS and CDR2 as YFSETQ. CDR3 length: 12 amino acids. Here the CDR3 reads CASSLGNEKLFF. The CDR3 DNA follows: TGCGCCAGCAGCTTGGGGAATGAAAAACTGTTTTTT. Full variable domain (rest looked up from reference TRBV5-1 and TRBJ1-4): KAGVTQTPRYLIKTRGQQVTLSCSPISGHRSVSWYQQTPGQGLQFLFEYFSETQRNKGNFPGRFSGRQFSNSRSEMNVSTLELGDSALYLCASSLGNEKLFFGSGTQLSVL.

This clonotype was seen many times. V gene TRBV12-3 or TRBV12-4 combines with J gene TRBJ1-5; D remains ambiguous. The CDR3 contains 15 residues. With 8 bases removed from V and 2 bases from J, the gap between germline ends came to 16 bases. CDR3 region: CASQTDGLGNQPQHF. The CDR3 nucleotides are TGTGCCAGCCAAACGGACGGATTAGGCAATCAGCCCCAGCATTTT.

There are many counts of this clonotype. This chain uses TRBV20-1 with TRBJ1-4, with no clear D. With 1 base removed from V and 5 bases from J, the gap between germline ends came to 8 bases. The germline CDR1 and CDR2 sequences are DFQATT and SNEGSKA (reference sequence). CDR3 length equals 13 residues. Here the CDR3 reads CSARVQFNEKLFF. CDR3 DNA sequence: TGCAGTGCTAGAGTACAGTTCAATGAAAAACTGTTTTTT.

This clonotype was detected ten times or more. The chain joins TRBV9 to TRBJ1-3; 8 bases agree with TRBD1. Germline V CDR1 and CDR2: SGDLS, YYNGEE. The CDR3 is made up of 16 amino acids. Unmatched junction bases numbered 10, after V lost 2 bases and J lost 6 bases. Here the CDR3 DNA reads TGTGCCAGCAGCGTCAGGGGGCGCGAGGCGGAAAACACCATATATTTT. Protein product: CASSVRGREAENTIYF.

This clonotype was seen many times. This sequence joins TRBV7-2 and TRBJ1-1; 8 nucleotides agree with TRBD1. The V and J ends lost 1 base and 11 bases, in that order; junction bases with no gene match: 9. Germline V gene sequence: CDR1 SGHTA, CDR2 FQGNSA. The CDR3 consists of 14 residues. The CDR3 is CASSLGLQGALAFF. The CDR3 nucleotides are TGTGCCAGCAGCTTAGGGTTGCAGGGGGCTTTGGCTTTCTTT.

This clonotype was seen many times. The genes are TRBV3-1 and TRBJ2-7; D might be TRBD2 (6 bases). Between the trimmed V and J ends, which lost 4 bases and 7 bases, there was a span of 11 bases. This CDR3 spans 12 amino acids. Germline CDR1 LGHDT, CDR2 YNNKEL (reference sequence). CDR3 in amino acids: CASSRGGIEQYF. DNA of the CDR3: TGTGCCAGCAGCCGGGGCGGGATAGAGCAGTACTTC.